This T cell receptor beta chain derives from a study of beta chain features in type 1 diabetes. Study details: Age, gender, cell numbers and subset yield matched between patients and controls. Broader study findings: Any role of HLA type in TCRB rearrangement remained unresolved here. The study found moderately but significantly shorter TCRB CDR3s in all four CD4+ subsets of Type 1 diabetes patients.

At least ten counts were recorded for this clone. Its antigen is not identified. Post-sort purity exceeded 98% for all sorted populations. Expressed TCRB transcripts were sequenced after all isolated RNA was converted to cDNA. Approximately 3.6 million reads per sample on average were obtained from naive, central memory and regulatory T cell samples. Sequencing was performed with immunoSEQ multiplex PCR; in TCRdb, only in-frame clones are kept and a portion is missing. The sample includes about 150,000 clones, around a tenth of them seen just once. Material: central memory CD4+ T cells from blood. This TCR derives from a man between 25 and 39 years old with type 1 diabetes.

CDR3 amino acids: CASSFLEGEAGELFF. In DNA, the CDR3 is TGTGCCAGCAGTTTCCTCGAGGGAGAGGCCGGGGAGCTGTTTTTT. This chain joins TRBV28 and TRBJ2-2; D may be TRBD2 (5 bases). This CDR3 comprises 15 residues. CDR1 is MDHEN, CDR2 SYDVKM, per germline. V was cut by 3 bases and J by 6 bases, with 14 bases left in between.